This T cell receptor beta chain was retrieved from a study of blood T cell repertoires in COVID-19 (dated by TCRdb to 2019 to 2021). Regarding the complete study: Collaborator samples came from the United States, Italy and Spain and covered acute and convalescent phases of COVID-19. The material from the prospective study consisted of cDNA or gDNA derived from T cells, B-cell-depleted T cells, or PBMCs. The dataset comprised deeply sampled blood TCRbeta repertoires from subjects exposed to, actively infected with, or recovered from COVID-19. A freely available public database, intended as a resource for researchers studying the immune response to SARS-CoV-2, is where the repertoires were released. The samples were drawn from the first 160 participants of the ongoing ImmuneRACE study and from 950 to 1,500 subjects provided by 6 global collaborators. The sample metadata nearly always contained a de-identified subject ID, COVID-19 status, age in years and sex. Where HLA class I and class II types were available, the types were taken from metadata supplied by the sample provider, not from assay-based typing.

V and J lose 0 bases and 2 bases, and a span of 11 bases separates them. The germline V gene (reference sequence) yields GTSNPN for CDR1 and SVGIG for CDR2. The CDR3 measures 14 amino acids from cysteine to phenylalanine. Only the CDR3 DNA is retained, 42 bases long and in frame from the first base. TCRbeta CDR3 regions were amplified from genomic DNA by means of the immunoSEQ Assay, a bias-controlled multiplex PCR. On the authors' methods: The number of nucleated cells in each sample was estimated by amplification of reference gene primers within the assay. To quantify the absolute abundance of each unique TCRbeta CDR3 rearrangement, sequence reads were collapsed and filtered. For each sample, productive Simpson clonality was calculated as the square root of Simpson's diversity index across productive rearrangements. The clones in this table, taken by TCRdb from immuneACCESS, are in-frame only. Not every clone is retained; where verified, under half of the shortfall comes from an unresolved V gene, and the cause of the rest is unknown. That table gives V, J and clone size, and the DNA gave D and trimming. The sample table shows hundreds of thousands of clones, and roughly 86% are seen once. Around 1.9% of the sample rests with the top ten.

A remark on this clone: Its antigen remains undetermined. No base-level quality is on record; no much larger clone is a single base apart.

What the authors observed across the whole study: Clinical and demographic metadata were provided uncurated, with the amount varying by source and participant.

Participants in the prospective study were aged 18 to 89 years, lived in 24 United States geographic areas, and enrolled through a virtual design. To assign participants to cohorts, the prospective study relied on clinical history that participants themselves reported in a screening survey and a study questionnaire. For ImmuneRACE Cohort 3, a participant was defined as recovered based on two consecutive negative NP/OP PCR tests, clearance by a healthcare professional, or resolution of symptoms. Each participant in the prospective study had whole blood, serum and a nasopharyngeal or oropharyngeal swab collected by mobile phlebotomists. Over an approximately 2-month period, participants in the prospective study had the option of providing additional blood draws and questionnaires. Prospective study blood samples were shipped either frozen or at room temperature before DNA extraction.

The receptor comes from a woman between 50 and 59 years old who had recovered from COVID-19. The sample taken for sequencing was PBMCs or T cells enriched from blood (not recorded which). The rearranged chain carries TRBV30 and TRBJ2-7; a weak D assignment points to TRBD1 (6 bases agree). The CDR3 sequence is CAWSVGGNTYEQYF. The DNA is TGTGCCTGGAGTGTAGGGGGAAATACCTACGAGCAGTACTTC. Outside the CDR3, residues come from the reference TRBV30 and TRBJ2-7 proteins, so the full variable domain is: SQTIHQWPATLVQPVGSPLSLECTVEGTSNPNLYWYRQAAGRGLQLLFYSVGIGQISSEVPQNLSASRPQDRQFILSSKKLLLSDSGFYLCAWSVGGNTYEQYFGPGTRLTVT.